The 10 T cell receptor beta chains reported below all come from one sample, sequenced in a study of shared clonotypes between healthy human individuals. Some clones are missing from TCRdb's copy, which holds only in-frame ones; the method was immunoSEQ multiplex PCR. Altogether hundreds of thousands of clones are present, almost 97% being singletons, with the ten largest covering 0.06%. Sequencing used naive CD4+ T cells sorted from blood. The subset: CD45RA+ positively selected. The origin of the receptors is a woman under 40 in good health.

V usage is TRBV5-1 and J usage is TRBJ1-2; D gene ambiguous. This CDR3 spans 14 amino acids. Between the trimmed V and J ends, which lost 3 bases and 4 bases, there was a span of 13 bases. CDR1 and CDR2 (germline): SGHRS, YFSETQ. CDR3: CASSSSSLGYGYTF. DNA for the CDR3: TGCGCCAGCAGCTCGTCATCCTTGGGCTATGGCTACACCTTC.

V usage is TRBV6-5 and J usage is TRBJ2-7; perhaps TRBD2 as D (6 bases). From germline, CDR1 is MNHEY and CDR2 SVGAGI. The CDR3 has 15 amino acids. V lost 6 bases and J lost 0, with 15 bases in between. The CDR3 spells CASSSGTPNSYEQYF. In DNA, the CDR3 is TGTGCCAGCAGCTCCGGGACTCCCAACTCCTACGAGCAGTACTTC.

To note about this clone: The same CDR3 also results from other DNA sequences found in this sample. V usage is TRBV28 and J usage is TRBJ2-2; the D is unclear. The V gene's germline CDR1 is MDHEN and CDR2 SYDVKM. The V end lost 5 bases, the J end lost 1 base, and 5 bases lay between the germline ends. The CDR3 extends over 13 amino acids. In DNA, the CDR3 is TGTGCCAGCAGTCGCCGGAACACCGGGGAGCTGTTTTTT. Residues: CASSRRNTGELFF.

V is TRBV6-6 and J is TRBJ2-5, with D uncertain. With 2 bases removed from V and 3 bases from J, the gap between germline ends came to 7 bases. Germline assignment: CDR1 MNHNY and CDR2 SVGAGI (reference sequence). The CDR3 has 13 amino acids. CDR3 DNA sequence: TGTGCCAGCAGTTACGTCGGAGAAGAGACCCAGTACTTC. Translated: CASSYVGEETQYF.

The chain joins TRBV27 to TRBJ1-1, with 9 nucleotides matching TRBD1. The J segment lost 7 bases and the V segment lost 4 bases, leaving 10 bases of the junction unmatched. Germline V gives CDR1 MNHEY, CDR2 SMNVEV (reference sequence). The CDR3 runs to 15 residues. CDR3 nucleotides: TGTGCCAGCAGTTCCCCGTTTACGGGACAGGGTGAAGCTTTCTTT. This encodes CASSSPFTGQGEAFF.

The CDR3, as DNA: TGTGCCAGTAGTATGGGGTGGGAAGCGGGATCCTACGAGCAGTACTTC. Protein sequence: CASSMGWEAGSYEQYF. The V call is TRBV19, the J call TRBJ2-7, with TRBD2 identical over 7 bases. The CDR3 is made up of 16 amino acids. Trimming took 3 bases from V and 1 from J; bases not matched to a gene: 9. Per the germline V gene, CDR1 is LNHDA and CDR2 is SQIVND (reference sequence).

This chain links TRBV4-2 with TRBJ2-5; weak D call: TRBD1 (6 bases). CDR3 length: 15 residues. Germline assignment: CDR1 LGHNA and CDR2 YNFKEQ. V lost 3 bases to trimming and J lost 2 bases, with 13 bases between them. Written as DNA, the CDR3 is TGTGCCAGCAGCCAGGGGGCTAGCAGACAAGAGACCCAGTACTTC. Its translation: CASSQGASRQETQYF.

The chain joins TRBV23-1 to TRBJ1-5; a possible D gene is TRBD1 (6 bases). TRBV23-1 has ORF status, its function being uncertain. V lost 4 bases, J lost 2 bases, and 15 bases lay in between. The CDR3 length is 16 residues. The CDR3 loop is CASSRPRGHGNQPQHF. CDR3 DNA sequence: TGCGCCAGCAGTCGCCCCCGGGGACATGGCAATCAGCCCCAGCATTTT.

The chain is built from TRBV29-1 and TRBJ1-4, with D possibly being TRBD1 (5 bases). V was shortened by 7 bases and J by 6 bases, with 18 bases between the two germline ends. CDR1 and CDR2 from the germline V gene are SQVTM and ANQGSEA. CDR3 length: 14 amino acids. The CDR3 region has the DNA TGCAGCGCAGCCACCGGGACCATTTATGAAAAACTGTTTTTT. Its protein is CSAATGTIYEKLFF. The variable domain in full, with the rest retrieved from reference TRBV29-1 and TRBJ1-4, is SAVISQKPSRDICQRGTSLTIQCQVDSQVTMMFWYRQQPGQSLTLIATANQGSEATYESGFVIDKFPISRPNLTFSTLTVSNMSPEDSSIYLCSAATGTIYEKLFFGSGTQLSVL.

The chain combines TRBV11-2 with TRBJ2-3, with 15 bases lining up with TRBD2. This CDR3 has 16 amino acids. The trim removed 4 bases at V and 4 bases at J, leaving 3 bases unmatched. Germline V CDR1 and CDR2: SGHAT, FQNNGV. This chain's CDR3 is CASSWTSGRASDTQYF. The DNA of the CDR3 is TGTGCCAGCAGCTGGACTAGCGGGAGGGCCTCAGATACGCAGTATTTT.